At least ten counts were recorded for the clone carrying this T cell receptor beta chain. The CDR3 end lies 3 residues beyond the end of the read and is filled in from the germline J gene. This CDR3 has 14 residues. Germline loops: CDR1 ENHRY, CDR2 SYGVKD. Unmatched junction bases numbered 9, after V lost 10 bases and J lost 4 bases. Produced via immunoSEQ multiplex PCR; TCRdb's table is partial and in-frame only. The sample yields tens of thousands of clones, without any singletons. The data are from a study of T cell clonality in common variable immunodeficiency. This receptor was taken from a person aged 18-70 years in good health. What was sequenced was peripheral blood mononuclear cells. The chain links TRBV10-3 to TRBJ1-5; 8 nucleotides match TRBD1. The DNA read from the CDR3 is TGTGCCACCGGGGGCAGGGGGCAGAATCAGCCC. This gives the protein CATGGRGQNQP. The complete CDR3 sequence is CATGGRGQNQPQHF.